The clone carrying this TCR beta chain was found a few times. Its antigen remains unidentified. This CDR3 is 17 amino acids long. Trimming took off 3 bases at V and 5 bases at J, with 20 bases between the two ends. These data are taken from a study of response to subunit inactivated influenza vaccine. TCRdb itself ran the RT-PCR reads through MiXCR, one entry per CDR3 protein. The sample records 200,000 to 300,000 distinct CDR3 sequences, 12% being singletons. Overall study findings and caveats: Authors suggested few new T cells are recruited by each seasonal influenza vaccination.

This specimen was non-naive T cells sorted from PBMCs, taken 14 to 15 days before vaccination. The TCR comes from a man in his forties or fifties who received an inactivated influenza vaccine. The chain is built from TRBV12-3 or TRBV12-4 and TRBJ2-4, with D unresolved. CDR3 bases: TGTGCCAGCAGTTTTCGTCAGGTGCGCGGCGCCCAAAACATTCAGTACTTC. It translates to CASSFRQVRGAQNIQYF.